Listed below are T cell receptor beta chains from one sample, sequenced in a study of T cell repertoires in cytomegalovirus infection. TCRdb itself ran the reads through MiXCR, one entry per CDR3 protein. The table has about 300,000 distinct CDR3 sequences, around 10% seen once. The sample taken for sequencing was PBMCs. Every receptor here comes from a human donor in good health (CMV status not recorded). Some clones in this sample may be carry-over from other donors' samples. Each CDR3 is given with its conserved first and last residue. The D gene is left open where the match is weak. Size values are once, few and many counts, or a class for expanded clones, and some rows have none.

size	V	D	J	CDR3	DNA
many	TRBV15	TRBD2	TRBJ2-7	CATSRGGGLLYF	TGTGCCACCAGCAGAGGGGGGGGACTCCTGTACTTC
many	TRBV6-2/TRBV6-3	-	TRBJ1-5	CASSYVRLEINPLSNQPQHF	TGTGCCAGCAGTTACGTCCGACTCGAAATAAACCCTCTAAGCAATCAGCCCCAGCATTTT
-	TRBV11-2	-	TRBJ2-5	CASSIVTVTRETQYF	TGTGCCAGCAGCATAGTGACAGTAACACGGGAGACCCAGTACTTC
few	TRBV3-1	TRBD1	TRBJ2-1	CASRLTGTGSYNEQFF	TGTGCCAGCAGGCTCACCGGGACAGGATCATACAATGAGCAGTTCTTC
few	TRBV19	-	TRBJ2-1	CASSIEGRGEQFF	TGTGCCAGTAGTATAGAGGGTCGGGGTGAGCAGTTCTTC
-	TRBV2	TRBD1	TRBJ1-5	CTSSPTGEQPHF	TGTACCAGCAGCCCCACAGGGGAGCAGCCGCATTTT
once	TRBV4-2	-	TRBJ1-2	CASSPRRERDYGYTF	TGTGCCAGCAGCCCCCGTCGGGAGAGGGACTATGGCTACACCTTC
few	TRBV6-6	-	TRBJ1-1	CASSYLTQGIEAFF	TGTGCCAGCAGTTACCTCACCCAGGGGATTGAAGCTTTCTTT
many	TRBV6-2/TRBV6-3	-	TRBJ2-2	CAIKRRNTGELFF	TGTGCCATAAAGAGGAGGAACACCGGGGAGCTGTTTTTT
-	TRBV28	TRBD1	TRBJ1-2	CASSFPGQRFYGYTF	TGTGCCAGCAGTTTCCCGGGACAGCGGTTCTATGGCTACACCTTC
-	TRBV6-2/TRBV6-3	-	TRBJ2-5	CASSWTEETQYF	TGTGCCAGCAGTTGGACAGAGGAGACCCAGTACTTC
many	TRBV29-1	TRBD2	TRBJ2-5	CSVATSGGAQETQYF	TGCAGCGTTGCGACTAGCGGGGGGGCTCAAGAGACCCAGTACTTC
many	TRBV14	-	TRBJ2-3	CASSQQTTSTDTQYF	TGTGCCAGCAGCCAGCAAACCACTAGCACAGATACGCAGTATTTT
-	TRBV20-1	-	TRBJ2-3	CSARMGGPKDTQYF	TGCAGTGCTAGGATGGGGGGGCCTAAAGATACGCAGTATTTT
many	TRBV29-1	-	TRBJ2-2	CSVVRDTGELFF	TGCAGCGTTGTCAGGGACACCGGGGAGCTGTTTTTT
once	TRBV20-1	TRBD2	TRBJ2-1	CSAREVLAGREEQFF	TGCAGTGCTAGAGAGGTCTTAGCGGGGCGCGAGGAGCAGTTCTTC
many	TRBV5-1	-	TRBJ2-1	CASSLEGTKDEQFF	TGCGCCAGCAGCTTGGAAGGGACAAAGGATGAGCAGTTCTTC
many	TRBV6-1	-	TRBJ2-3	CASSPFLTDTQYF	TGTGCCAGCAGTCCCTTTCTCACAGATACGCAGTATTTT
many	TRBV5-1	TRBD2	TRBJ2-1	CASSTLAGGMINEQFF	TGCGCCAGCAGCACCTTAGCGGGGGGGATGATCAATGAGCAGTTCTTC
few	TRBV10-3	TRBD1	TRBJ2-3	CAIRTGEADTQYF	TGTGCCATCAGGACAGGGGAGGCAGATACGCAGTATTTT
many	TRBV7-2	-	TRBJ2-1	CASRTGPSNEQFF	TGTGCCAGCAGGACCGGGCCGTCGAATGAGCAGTTCTTC
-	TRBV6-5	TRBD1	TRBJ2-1	CASSYSGQGASNEQFF	TGTGCCAGCAGTTATTCGGGACAGGGGGCTTCCAATGAGCAGTTCTTC
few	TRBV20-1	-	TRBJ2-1	CSARGSGGEQFF	TGCAGTGCTAGGGGTAGCGGAGGGGAGCAGTTCTTC
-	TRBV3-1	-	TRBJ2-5	CASSLRWAPQYF	TGTGCCAGCAGCCTCAGGTGGGCCCCTCAGTACTTC
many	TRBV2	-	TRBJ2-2	CASSLAGLASSGELFF	TGTGCCAGCAGTCTGGCTGGTCTAGCTAGCTCCGGGGAGCTGTTTTTT
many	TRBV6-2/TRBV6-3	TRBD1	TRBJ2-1	CASSKQPGQGSYPSYNEQFF	TGTGCCAGCAGTAAACAACCGGGACAGGGGTCCTATCCTTCCTACAATGAGCAGTTCTTC
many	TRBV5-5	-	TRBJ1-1	CASSLKPTEAFF	TGTGCCAGCAGCTTGAAACCCACTGAAGCTTTCTTT
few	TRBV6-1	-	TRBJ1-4	CASSGRRQGGGEKLFF	TGTGCCAGCAGTGGACGGCGGCAGGGTGGCGGTGAAAAACTGTTTTTT
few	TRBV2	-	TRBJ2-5	CASLRLSAGETQYF	TGTGCCAGCCTCCGTCTGTCGGCGGGTGAGACCCAGTACTTC
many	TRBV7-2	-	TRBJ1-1	CASSLRQQKAFF	TGTGCCAGCAGCTTGAGACAGCAGAAAGCTTTCTTT
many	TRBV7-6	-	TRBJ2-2	CASSPQVPSTGELFF	TGTGCCAGCAGCCCCCAGGTTCCCAGCACCGGGGAGCTGTTTTTT
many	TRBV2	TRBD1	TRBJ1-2	CASRVTGASYGYTF	TGTGCCAGCAGGGTCACAGGGGCCAGCTATGGCTACACCTTC
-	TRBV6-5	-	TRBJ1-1	CASFSGSYTEAFF	TGTGCCAGCTTCTCGGGGAGTTACACTGAAGCTTTCTTT
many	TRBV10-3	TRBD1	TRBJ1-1	CATKTGSLEAFF	TGTGCCACCAAGACAGGGAGCCTTGAAGCTTTCTTT
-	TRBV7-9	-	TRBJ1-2	CASSLEVDRYTF	TGTGCCAGCAGCTTAGAGGTTGATAGGTACACCTTC
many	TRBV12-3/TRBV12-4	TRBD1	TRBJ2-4	CASSEQGLAKNIQYF	TGTGCCAGCAGTGAACAGGGGCTAGCCAAAAACATTCAGTACTTC
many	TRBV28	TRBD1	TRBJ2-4	CASNFQGAAKNIQYF	TGTGCCAGCAACTTTCAGGGGGCGGCCAAAAACATTCAGTACTTC
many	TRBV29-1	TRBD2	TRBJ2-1	CSVRTSGENEQFF	TGCAGCGTCAGGACTAGCGGGGAAAATGAGCAGTTCTTC
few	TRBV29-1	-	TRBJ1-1	CSVDSAFF	TGCAGCGTTGATTCGGCTTTCTTT
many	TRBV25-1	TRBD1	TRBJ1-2	CASSEGQSYGYTF	TGTGCCAGCAGTGAGGGACAGAGCTATGGCTACACCTTC
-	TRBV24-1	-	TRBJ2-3	CATSDLTRAGSDTQYF	TGTGCCACCAGTGACTTAACTAGGGCCGGGTCAGATACGCAGTATTTT
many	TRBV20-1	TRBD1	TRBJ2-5	CSAHIGQGIQETQYF	TGCAGTGCGCATATAGGACAGGGGATTCAAGAGACCCAGTACTTC
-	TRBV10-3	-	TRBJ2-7	CAISKGEYLSSYEQYF	TGTGCCATCAGTAAAGGGGAATATCTGAGCTCCTACGAGCAGTACTTC
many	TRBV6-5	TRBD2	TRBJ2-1	CASSYSGPSGGAFEQFF	TGTGCCAGCAGTTACTCAGGACCTAGCGGGGGGGCCTTCGAGCAGTTCTTC
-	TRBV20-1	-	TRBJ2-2	CSASWDSLNTGELFF	TGCAGTGCTAGCTGGGACTCCTTGAACACCGGGGAGCTGTTTTTT
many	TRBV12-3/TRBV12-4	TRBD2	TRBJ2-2	CASSRTSGVPGELFF	TGTGCCAGCAGTCGGACTAGCGGGGTACCCGGGGAGCTGTTTTTT
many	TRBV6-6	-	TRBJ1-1	CASTGTLNTEAFF	TGTGCCAGCACCGGGACGCTGAACACTGAAGCTTTCTTT
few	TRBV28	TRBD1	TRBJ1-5	CASSLIRGRGQPQHF	TGTGCCAGCAGTTTAATCAGGGGGCGAGGTCAGCCCCAGCATTTT
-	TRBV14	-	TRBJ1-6	CASSRRDGSSSYNSPLHF	TGTGCCAGCAGCCGTCGGGACGGGTCAAGCTCCTATAATTCACCCCTCCACTTT
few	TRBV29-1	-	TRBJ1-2	CSVDIPANYGYTF	TGCAGCGTGGACATTCCCGCCAACTATGGCTACACCTTC
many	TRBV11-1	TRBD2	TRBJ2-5	CASSLRLADLETQYF	TGTGCCAGCAGCTTACGGCTAGCGGACCTAGAGACCCAGTACTTC
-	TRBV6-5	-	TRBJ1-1	CASSYGSPGAEAFF	TGTGCCAGCAGTTACGGCTCCCCGGGGGCTGAAGCTTTCTTT
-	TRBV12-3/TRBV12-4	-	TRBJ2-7	CASTSPGGVYEQYF	TGTGCCAGCACCTCCCCGGGGGGCGTTTACGAGCAGTACTTC
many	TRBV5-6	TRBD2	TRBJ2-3	CASSLSLAGGRDWVEDTQYF	TGTGCCAGCAGCTTGTCCCTAGCGGGGGGCCGGGACTGGGTGGAGGATACGCAGTATTTT
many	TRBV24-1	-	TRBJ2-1	CATSDPTPNEQFF	TGTGCCACCAGTGACCCGACACCCAATGAGCAGTTCTTC
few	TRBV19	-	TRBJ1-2	CASTLYNPSYYGYTF	TGTGCCAGTACCTTATATAATCCCTCCTACTATGGCTACACCTTC
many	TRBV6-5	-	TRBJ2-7	CASSYLPTASYEQYF	TGTGCCAGCAGTTACCTACCGACAGCCTCCTACGAGCAGTACTTC
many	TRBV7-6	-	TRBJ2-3	CASGLGRGGNLDTQYF	TGTGCCAGCGGGTTAGGAAGGGGGGGCAACCTAGATACGCAGTATTTT
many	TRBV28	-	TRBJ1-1	CASSSPGGKVEAFF	TGTGCCAGCAGTTCCCCGGGAGGGAAGGTTGAAGCTTTCTTT
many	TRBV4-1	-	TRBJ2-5	CASSPQGAGVETQYF	TGCGCCAGCAGCCCCCAAGGAGCAGGGGTAGAGACCCAGTACTTC